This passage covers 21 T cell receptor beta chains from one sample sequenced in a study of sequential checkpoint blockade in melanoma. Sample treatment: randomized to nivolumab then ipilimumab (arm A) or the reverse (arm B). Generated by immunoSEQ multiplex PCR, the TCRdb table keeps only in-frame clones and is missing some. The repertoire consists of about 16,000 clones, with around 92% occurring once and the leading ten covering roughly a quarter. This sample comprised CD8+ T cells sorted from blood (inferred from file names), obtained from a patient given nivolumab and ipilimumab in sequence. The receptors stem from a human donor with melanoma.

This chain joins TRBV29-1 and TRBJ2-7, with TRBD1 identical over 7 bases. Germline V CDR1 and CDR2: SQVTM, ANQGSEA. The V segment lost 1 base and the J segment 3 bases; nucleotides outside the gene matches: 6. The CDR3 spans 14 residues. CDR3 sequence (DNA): TGCAGCGTTGAAGGTGGACAGGCGAACTACGAGCAGTACTTC. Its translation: CSVEGGQANYEQYF.

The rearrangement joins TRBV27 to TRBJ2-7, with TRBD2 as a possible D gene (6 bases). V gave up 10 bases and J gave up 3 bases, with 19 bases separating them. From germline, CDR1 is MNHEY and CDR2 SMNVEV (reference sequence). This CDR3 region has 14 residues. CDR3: CATGTPGRSYEQYF. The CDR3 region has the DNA TGTGCCACCGGGACTCCCGGGCGAAGCTACGAGCAGTACTTC.

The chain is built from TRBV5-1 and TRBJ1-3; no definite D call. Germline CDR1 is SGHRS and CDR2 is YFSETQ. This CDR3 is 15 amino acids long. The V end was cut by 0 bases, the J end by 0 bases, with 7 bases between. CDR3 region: CASSLDSRSGNTIYF. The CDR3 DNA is TGCGCCAGCAGCTTGGACAGTCGCTCTGGAAACACCATATATTTT.

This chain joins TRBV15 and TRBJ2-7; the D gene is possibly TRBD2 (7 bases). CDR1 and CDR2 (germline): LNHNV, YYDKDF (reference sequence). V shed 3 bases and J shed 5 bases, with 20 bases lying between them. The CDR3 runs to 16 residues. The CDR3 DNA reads TGTGCCACCAGCAGGATTAAGAGGGGGGGGCGGAACGAGCAGTACTTC. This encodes CATSRIKRGGRNEQYF.

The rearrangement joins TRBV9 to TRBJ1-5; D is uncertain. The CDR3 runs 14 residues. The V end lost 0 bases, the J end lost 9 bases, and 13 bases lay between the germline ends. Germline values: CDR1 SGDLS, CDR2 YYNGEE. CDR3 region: CASSVGFSGGPQHF. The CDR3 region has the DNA TGTGCCAGCAGCGTAGGATTTTCTGGAGGGCCCCAGCATTTT.

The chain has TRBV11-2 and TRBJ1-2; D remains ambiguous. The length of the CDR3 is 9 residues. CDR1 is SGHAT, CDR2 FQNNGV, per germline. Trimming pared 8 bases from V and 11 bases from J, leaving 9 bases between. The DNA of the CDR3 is TGTGCCAGCTCCCCTCGGTACACCTTC. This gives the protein CASSPRYTF. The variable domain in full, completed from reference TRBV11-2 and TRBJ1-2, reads EAGVAQSPRYKIIEKRQSVAFWCNPISGHATLYWYQQILGQGPKLLIQFQNNGVVDDSQLPKDRFSAERLKGVDSTLKIQPAKLEDSAVYLCASSPRYTFGSGTRLTVV.

The CDR3, as DNA: TGTGCCAGCAGCTTAGTCTGGGGACATAGCAATCAGCCCCAGCATTTT. Protein: CASSLVWGHSNQPQHF. V is TRBV7-2 and J is TRBJ1-5; TRBD1 might be the D (6 bases). This CDR3 has 16 residues. Trimming removed 1 base at V and 0 bases at J, with 10 bases between. CDR1 SGHTA and CDR2 FQGNSA come from the germline V gene.

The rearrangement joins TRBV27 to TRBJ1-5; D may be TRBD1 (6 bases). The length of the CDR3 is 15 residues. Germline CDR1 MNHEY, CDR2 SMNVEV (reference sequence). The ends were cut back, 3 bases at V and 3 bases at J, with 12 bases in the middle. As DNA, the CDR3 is TGTGCCAGCAGTTTTGCCAGGGGACCCAATCAGCCCCAGCATTTT. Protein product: CASSFARGPNQPQHF.

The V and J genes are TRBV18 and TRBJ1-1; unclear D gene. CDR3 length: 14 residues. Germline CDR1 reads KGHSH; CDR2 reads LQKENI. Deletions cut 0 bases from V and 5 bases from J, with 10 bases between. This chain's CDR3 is CASSPPGRRTEAFF. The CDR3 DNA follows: TGTGCCAGCTCACCACCAGGGCGGAGGACTGAAGCTTTCTTT.

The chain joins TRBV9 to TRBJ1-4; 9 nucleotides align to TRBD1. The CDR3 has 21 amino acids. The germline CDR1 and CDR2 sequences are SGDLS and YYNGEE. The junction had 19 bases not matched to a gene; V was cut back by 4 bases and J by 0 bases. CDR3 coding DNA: TGTGCCAGCAGCCAGGGGGGCGGGACAGGGCCTGAATTAACAACTAATGAAAAACTGTTTTTT. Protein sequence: CASSQGGGTGPELTTNEKLFF.

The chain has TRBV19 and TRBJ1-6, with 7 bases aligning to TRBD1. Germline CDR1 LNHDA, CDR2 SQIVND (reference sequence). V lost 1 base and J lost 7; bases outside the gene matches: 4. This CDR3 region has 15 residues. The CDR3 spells CASSIATRGNSPLHF. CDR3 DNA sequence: TGTGCCAGTAGTATAGCGACCAGGGGGAATTCACCCCTCCACTTT.

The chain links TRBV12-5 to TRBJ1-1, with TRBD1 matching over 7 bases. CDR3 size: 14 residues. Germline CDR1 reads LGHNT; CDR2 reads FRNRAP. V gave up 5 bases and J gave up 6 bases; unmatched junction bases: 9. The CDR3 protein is CASGQTLRGPEAFF. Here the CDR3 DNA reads TGTGCTAGTGGTCAAACTTTGAGGGGGCCTGAAGCTTTCTTT.

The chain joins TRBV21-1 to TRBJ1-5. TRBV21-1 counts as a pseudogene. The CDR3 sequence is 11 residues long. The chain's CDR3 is CATCEDQPQHF. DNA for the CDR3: TGTGCCACCTGCGAGGATCAGCCCCAGCATTTT.

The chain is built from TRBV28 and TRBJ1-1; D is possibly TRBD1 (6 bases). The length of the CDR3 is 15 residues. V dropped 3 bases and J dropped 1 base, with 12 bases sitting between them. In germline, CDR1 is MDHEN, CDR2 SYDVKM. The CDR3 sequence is CASSFRGSGNTEAFF. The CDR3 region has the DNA TGTGCCAGCAGTTTCAGGGGATCTGGGAACACTGAAGCTTTCTTT.

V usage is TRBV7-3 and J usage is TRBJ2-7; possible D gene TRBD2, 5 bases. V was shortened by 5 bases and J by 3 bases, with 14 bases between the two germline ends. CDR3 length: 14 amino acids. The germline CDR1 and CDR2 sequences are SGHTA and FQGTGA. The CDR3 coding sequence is TGTGCCAGCAGCGCCGGATCCGGGAACTACGAGCAGTACTTC. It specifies CASSAGSGNYEQYF.

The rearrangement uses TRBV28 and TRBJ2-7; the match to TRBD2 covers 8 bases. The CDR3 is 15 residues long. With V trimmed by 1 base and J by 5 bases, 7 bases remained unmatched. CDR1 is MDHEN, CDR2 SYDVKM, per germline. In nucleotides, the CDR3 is TGTGCCAGCAGTTTATTGCCCCGGGAGGGCCACGAGCAGTACTTC. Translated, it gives CASSLLPREGHEQYF.

CDR3 in DNA: TGTGCCAGCAGCGCTATAGCGGGAGGGGTCTACGAGCAGTACTTC. Protein sequence: CASSAIAGGVYEQYF. The chain is built from TRBV7-9 and TRBJ2-7; TRBD2 matches at 11 bases. V was pared by 5 bases and J by 3 bases, with 6 bases of the junction left unmatched. The CDR3 is made up of 15 amino acids. Germline V gene data show CDR1 as SEHNR and CDR2 as FQNEAQ (reference sequence).

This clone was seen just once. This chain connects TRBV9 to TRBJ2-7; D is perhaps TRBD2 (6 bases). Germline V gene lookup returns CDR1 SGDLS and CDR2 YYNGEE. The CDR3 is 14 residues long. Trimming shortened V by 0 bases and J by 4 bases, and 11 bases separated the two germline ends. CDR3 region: CASSVGVSGYEQYF. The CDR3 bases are TGTGCCAGCAGCGTAGGGGTTAGCGGATACGAGCAGTACTTC.

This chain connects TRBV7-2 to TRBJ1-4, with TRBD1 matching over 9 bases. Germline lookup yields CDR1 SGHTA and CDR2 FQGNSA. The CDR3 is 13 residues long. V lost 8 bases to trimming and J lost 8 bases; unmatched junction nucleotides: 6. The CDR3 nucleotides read TGTGCCAGCGTGGACAGGGGTGGAGAAAAACTGTTTTTT. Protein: CASVDRGGEKLFF.

The CDR3 spells CAVRVPAEAFF. DNA for the CDR3: TGTGCCGTCCGAGTTCCGGCTGAAGCTTTCTTT. The chain is built from TRBV2 and TRBJ1-1, with D unclear. This CDR3 contains 11 residues. Germline V gives CDR1 SNHLY, CDR2 FYNNEI. V was trimmed by 11 bases and J by 6 bases, leaving 13 bases between them. Combining the CDR3 with reference TRBV2 and TRBJ1-1 gives the whole variable domain EPEVTQTPSHQVTQMGQEVILRCVPISNHLYFYWYRQILGQKVEFLVSFYNNEISEKSEIFDDQFSVERPDGSNFTLKIRSTKLEDSAMYFCAVRVPAEAFFGQGTRLTVV.

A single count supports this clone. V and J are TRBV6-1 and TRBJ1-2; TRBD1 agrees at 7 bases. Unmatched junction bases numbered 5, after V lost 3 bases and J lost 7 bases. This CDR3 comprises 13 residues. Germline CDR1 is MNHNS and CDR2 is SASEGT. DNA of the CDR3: TGTGCCAGCAGTGAGGTAAAGGGGGCTGGCTACACCTTC. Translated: CASSEVKGAGYTF.